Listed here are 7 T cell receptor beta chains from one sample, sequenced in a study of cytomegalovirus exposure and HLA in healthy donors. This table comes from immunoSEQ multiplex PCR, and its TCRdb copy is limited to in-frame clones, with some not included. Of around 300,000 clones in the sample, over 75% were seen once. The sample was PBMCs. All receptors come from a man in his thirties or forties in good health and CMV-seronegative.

The DNA of the CDR3 is TGTGCCAGCAGCCTGACACAGGGCACTGAAGCTTTCTTT. It specifies CASSLTQGTEAFF. The V gene is TRBV5-6, the J gene TRBJ1-1, with D perhaps matching TRBD1 (6 bases). This CDR3 has 13 amino acids. The V gene's germline CDR1 is SGHDT and CDR2 YYEEEE. Trimming cost V 4 bases and J 4 bases, with 11 bases left between them.

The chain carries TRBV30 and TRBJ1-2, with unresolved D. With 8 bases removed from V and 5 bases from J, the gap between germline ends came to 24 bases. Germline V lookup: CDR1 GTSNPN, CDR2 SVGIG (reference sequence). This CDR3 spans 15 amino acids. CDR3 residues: CALRQYATPSYGYTF. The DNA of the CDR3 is TGTGCCCTCCGTCAATATGCCACTCCATCATATGGCTACACCTTC.

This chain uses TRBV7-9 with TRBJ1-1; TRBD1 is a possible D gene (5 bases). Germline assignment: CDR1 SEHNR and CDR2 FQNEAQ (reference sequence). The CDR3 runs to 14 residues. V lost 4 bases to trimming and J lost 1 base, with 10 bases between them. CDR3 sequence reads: CASSSQGGNTEAFF. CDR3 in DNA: TGTGCCAGCAGCTCGCAGGGAGGGAACACTGAAGCTTTCTTT.

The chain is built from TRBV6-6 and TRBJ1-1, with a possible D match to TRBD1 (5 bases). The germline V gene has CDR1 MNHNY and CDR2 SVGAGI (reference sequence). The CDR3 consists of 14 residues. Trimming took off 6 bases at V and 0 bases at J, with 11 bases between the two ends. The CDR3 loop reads CASSPGNMNTEAFF. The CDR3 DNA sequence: TGTGCCAGCAGCCCAGGGAACATGAACACTGAAGCTTTCTTT.

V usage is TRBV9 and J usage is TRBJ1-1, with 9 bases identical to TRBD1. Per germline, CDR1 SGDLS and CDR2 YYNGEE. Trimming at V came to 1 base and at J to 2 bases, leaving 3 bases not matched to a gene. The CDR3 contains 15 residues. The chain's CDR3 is CASSVTGGLNTEAFF. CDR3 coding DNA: TGTGCCAGCAGCGTAACAGGGGGCCTTAACACTGAAGCTTTCTTT.

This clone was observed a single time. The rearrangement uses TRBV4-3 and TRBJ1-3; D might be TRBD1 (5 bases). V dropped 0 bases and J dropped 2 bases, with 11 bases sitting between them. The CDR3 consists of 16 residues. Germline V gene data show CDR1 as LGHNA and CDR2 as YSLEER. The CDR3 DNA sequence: TGCGCCAGCAGCCAAGATTTCGGACATCCTGGAAACACCATATATTTT. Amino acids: CASSQDFGHPGNTIYF.

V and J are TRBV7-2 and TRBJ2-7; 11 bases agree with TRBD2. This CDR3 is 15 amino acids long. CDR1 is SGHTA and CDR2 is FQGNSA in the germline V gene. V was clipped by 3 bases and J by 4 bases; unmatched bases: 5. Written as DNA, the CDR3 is TGTGCCAGCAGCTTTACTAGCGGGGGATCATACGAGCAGTACTTC. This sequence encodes CASSFTSGGSYEQYF.